This T cell receptor beta chain was recovered during a study of cytomegalovirus exposure and HLA in healthy donors. On the study more broadly: There were 350 to 450 genotyped donors. Of these, about 86% fell in the genetic ancestry cluster associated with self-reported Caucasian donors. The study's findings and limits: Three chains linked to CMV were shown in vitro to be specific for CMV antigens.

Primers for the PCR totalled 60 Vbeta and 13 Jbeta. Assay: immunoSEQ multiplex PCR; the TCRdb copy retains only in-frame clones and omits some. This sample has about 150,000 clones, with approximately 78% found just once. Trimming took off 3 bases at V and 4 bases at J, with 22 bases between the two ends. The CDR3 sequence is 17 residues long. The germline V gene has CDR1 SGHRS and CDR2 YFSETQ. With respect to this clone: Its specificity is unknown.

The sequenced sample was PBMCs. The TCR was taken from a middle-aged woman in good health and CMV-seropositive. This sequence joins TRBV5-1 and TRBJ1-2; D might be TRBD1 (5 bases). For the CDR3, the DNA is TGCGCCAGCAGCTCACTACAGGAGTTCACCCCACCCTATGGCTACACCTTC. Its protein product is CASSSLQEFTPPYGYTF.